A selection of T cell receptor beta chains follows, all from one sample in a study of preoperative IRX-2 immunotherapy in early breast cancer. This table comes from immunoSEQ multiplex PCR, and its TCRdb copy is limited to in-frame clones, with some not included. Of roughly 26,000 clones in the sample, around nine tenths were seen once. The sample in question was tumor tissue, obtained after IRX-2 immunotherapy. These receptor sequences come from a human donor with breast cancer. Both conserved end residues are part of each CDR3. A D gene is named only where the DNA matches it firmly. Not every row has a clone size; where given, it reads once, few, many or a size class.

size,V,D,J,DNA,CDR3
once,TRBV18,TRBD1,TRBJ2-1,TGTGCCAGCTCACCAGGTTTGGGACAGGTAGCCTACAATGAGCAGTTCTTC,CASSPGLGQVAYNEQFF
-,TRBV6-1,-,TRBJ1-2,TGTGCCAGCAGAGGCCTCGGACCCACGGGTTATGGCTACACCTTC,CASRGLGPTGYGYTF
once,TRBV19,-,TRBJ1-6,TGTGCCAGTAGTCCATCCAGCCTTGCGCCCCTCCACTTT,CASSPSSLAPLHF
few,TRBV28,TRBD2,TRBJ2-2,TGTGCCAGCAGTTTCTGGGGACTAGCGGGGGGGCCCGGGGAGCTGTTTTTT,CASSFWGLAGGPGELFF
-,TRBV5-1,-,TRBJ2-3,TGCGCCAGCAATTCCGGCGGAGGGGGAGGCACAGATACGCAGTATTTT,CASNSGGGGGTDTQYF
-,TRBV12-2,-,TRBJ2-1,TGTGCAAGTCGCTTAGAAGCGGGGTACTCCTACAATGAGCAGTTCTTC,CASRLEAGYSYNEQFF
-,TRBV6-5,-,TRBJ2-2,TGTGCCAGCAGTTACTCGCAGACCGGGGAGCTGTTTTTT,CASSYSQTGELFF
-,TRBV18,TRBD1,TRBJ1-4,TGTGCCAGCTCACCTATTCCCGACAGGGGACTTGAAAAACTGTTTTTT,CASSPIPDRGLEKLFF
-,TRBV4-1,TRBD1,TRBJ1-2,TGCGCCAGCAGCGCAGCTGAAGGGACAGACTATGGCTACACCTTC,CASSAAEGTDYGYTF
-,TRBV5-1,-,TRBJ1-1,TGCGCCAGCAGCAAAGGACGGAACACTGAAGCTTTCTTT,CASSKGRNTEAFF
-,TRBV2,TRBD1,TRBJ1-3,TGTGCCAGCAGTGAAGCGGAACAGGGGGCAAACACCATATATTTT,CASSEAEQGANTIYF